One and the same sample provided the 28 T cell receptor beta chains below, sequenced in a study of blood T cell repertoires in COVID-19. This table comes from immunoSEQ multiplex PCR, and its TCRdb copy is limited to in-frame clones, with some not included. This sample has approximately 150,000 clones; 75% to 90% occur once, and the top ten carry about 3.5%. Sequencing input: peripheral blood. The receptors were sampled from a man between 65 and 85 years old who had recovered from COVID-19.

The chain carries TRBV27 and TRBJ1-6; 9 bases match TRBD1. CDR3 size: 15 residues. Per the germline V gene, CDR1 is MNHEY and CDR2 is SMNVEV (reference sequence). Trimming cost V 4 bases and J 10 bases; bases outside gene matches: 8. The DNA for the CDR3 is TGTGCCAGCAGTTACACCGGGACAGGGTGGTCACCCCTCCACTTT. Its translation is CASSYTGTGWSPLHF.

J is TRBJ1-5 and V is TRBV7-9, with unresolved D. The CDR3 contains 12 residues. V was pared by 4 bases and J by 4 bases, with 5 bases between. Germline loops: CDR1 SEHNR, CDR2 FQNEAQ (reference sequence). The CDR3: CASSSLNQPQHF. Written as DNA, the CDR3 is TGTGCCAGCAGCTCCTTAAATCAGCCCCAGCATTTT.

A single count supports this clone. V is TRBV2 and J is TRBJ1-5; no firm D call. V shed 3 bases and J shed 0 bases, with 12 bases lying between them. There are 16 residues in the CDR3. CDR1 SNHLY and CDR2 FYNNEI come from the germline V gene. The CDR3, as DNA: TGTGCCAGCAGTGAGTTCGGGGTATATAGCAATCAGCCCCAGCATTTT. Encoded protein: CASSEFGVYSNQPQHF.

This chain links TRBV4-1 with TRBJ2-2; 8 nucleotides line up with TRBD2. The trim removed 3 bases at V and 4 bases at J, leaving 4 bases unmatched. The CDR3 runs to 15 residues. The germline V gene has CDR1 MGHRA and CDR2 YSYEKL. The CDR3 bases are TGCGCCAGCAGCCATTTAGCGGGAAGCACCGGGGAGCTGTTTTTT. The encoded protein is CASSHLAGSTGELFF.

DNA for the CDR3: TGTGCCAGCAGTCCACCTACTAGCGGCAACGAGCAGTACTTC. Amino acids: CASSPPTSGNEQYF. The chain has TRBV6-5 and TRBJ2-7; 8 positions agree with TRBD2. This CDR3 has 14 residues. Germline CDR1 is MNHEY and CDR2 is SVGAGI. The ends lost 5 bases at V and 5 bases at J; junction bases unmatched: 8.

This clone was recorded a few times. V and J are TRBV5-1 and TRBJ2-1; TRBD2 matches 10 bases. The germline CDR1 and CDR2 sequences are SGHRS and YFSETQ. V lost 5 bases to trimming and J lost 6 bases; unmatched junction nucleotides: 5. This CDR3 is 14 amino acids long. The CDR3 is CASSTSGIVNEQFF. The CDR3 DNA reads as TGCGCCAGCAGTACTAGCGGGATTGTCAATGAGCAGTTCTTC.

Here the CDR3 DNA reads TGTGCCAGCAGTGCGCTAGCGGGAGGCACAGATACGCAGTATTTT. Encoded protein: CASSALAGGTDTQYF. This chain links TRBV27 with TRBJ2-3; 10 bases match TRBD2. Germline CDR1 and CDR2: MNHEY and SMNVEV (reference sequence). This CDR3 region has 15 residues. V trimming: 5 bases; J trimming: 1 base; junction bases outside the gene matches: 3.

The CDR3 nucleotides are TGCGCCAGCAGCTCCGAGTCCTACGAGCAGTACTTC. As protein: CASSSESYEQYF. The chain links TRBV5-1 to TRBJ2-7, with D hard to call. CDR1 SGHRS and CDR2 YFSETQ come from the germline V gene. This CDR3 has 12 amino acids. Trimming shortened V by 3 bases and J by 1 base, and 5 bases separated the two germline ends.

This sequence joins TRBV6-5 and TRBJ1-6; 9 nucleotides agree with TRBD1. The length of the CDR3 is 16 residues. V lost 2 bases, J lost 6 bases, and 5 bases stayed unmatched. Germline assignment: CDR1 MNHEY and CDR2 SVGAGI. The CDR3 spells CASSYDGTGFNSPLHF. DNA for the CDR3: TGTGCCAGCAGTTACGACGGGACAGGGTTTAATTCACCCCTCCACTTT.

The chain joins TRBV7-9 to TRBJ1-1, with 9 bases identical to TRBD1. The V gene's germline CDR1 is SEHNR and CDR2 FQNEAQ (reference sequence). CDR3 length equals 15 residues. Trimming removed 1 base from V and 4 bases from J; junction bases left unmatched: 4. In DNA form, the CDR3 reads TGTGCCAGCAGCTTAGGGCAGGGACAGGGCACTGAAGCTTTCTTT. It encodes CASSLGQGQGTEAFF.

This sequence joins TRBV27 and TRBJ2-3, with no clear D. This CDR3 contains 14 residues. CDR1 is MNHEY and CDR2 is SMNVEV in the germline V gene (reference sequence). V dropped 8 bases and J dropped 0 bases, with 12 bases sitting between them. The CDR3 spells CASGLRASTDTQYF. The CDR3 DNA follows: TGTGCCAGCGGCCTAAGAGCGAGCACAGATACGCAGTATTTT.

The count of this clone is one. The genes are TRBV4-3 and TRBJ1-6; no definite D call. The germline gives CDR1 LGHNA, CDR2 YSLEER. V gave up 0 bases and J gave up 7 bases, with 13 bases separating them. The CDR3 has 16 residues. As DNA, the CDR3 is TGCGCCAGCAGCCAAGATGACAAGGAATGGAATTCACCCCTCCACTTT. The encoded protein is CASSQDDKEWNSPLHF.

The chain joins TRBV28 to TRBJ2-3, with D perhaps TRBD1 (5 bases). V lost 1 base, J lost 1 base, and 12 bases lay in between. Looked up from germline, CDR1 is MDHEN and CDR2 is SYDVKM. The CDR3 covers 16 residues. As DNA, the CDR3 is TGTGCCAGCAGTTTATTAGGGGATCGGGGCACAGATACGCAGTATTTT. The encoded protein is CASSLLGDRGTDTQYF.

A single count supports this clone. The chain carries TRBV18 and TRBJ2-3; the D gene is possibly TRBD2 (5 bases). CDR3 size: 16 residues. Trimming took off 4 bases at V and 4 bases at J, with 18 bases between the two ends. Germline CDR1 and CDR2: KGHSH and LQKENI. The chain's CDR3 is CASSLRGRLEADTQYF. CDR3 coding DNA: TGTGCCAGCTCACTAAGAGGCAGGTTGGAGGCAGATACGCAGTATTTT.

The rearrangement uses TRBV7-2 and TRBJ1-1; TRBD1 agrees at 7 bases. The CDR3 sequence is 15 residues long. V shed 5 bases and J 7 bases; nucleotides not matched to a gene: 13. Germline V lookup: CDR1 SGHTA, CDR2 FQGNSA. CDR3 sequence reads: CASSPGRQGRFEAFF. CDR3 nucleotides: TGTGCCAGCAGCCCCGGCAGACAGGGAAGGTTTGAAGCTTTCTTT. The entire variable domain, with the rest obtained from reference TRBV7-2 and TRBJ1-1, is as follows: GAGVSQSPSNKVTEKGKDVELRCDPISGHTALYWYRQSLGQGLEFLIYFQGNSAPDKSGLPSDRFSAERTGGSVSTLTIQRTQQEDSAVYLCASSPGRQGRFEAFFGQGTRLTVV.

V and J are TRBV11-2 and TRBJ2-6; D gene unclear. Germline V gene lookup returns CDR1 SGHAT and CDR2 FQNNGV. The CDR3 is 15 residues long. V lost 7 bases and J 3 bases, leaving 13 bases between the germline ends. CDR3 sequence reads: CASTLLRVGANVLTF. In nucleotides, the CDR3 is TGTGCCAGCACCCTTCTCCGGGTTGGGGCCAACGTCCTGACTTTC.

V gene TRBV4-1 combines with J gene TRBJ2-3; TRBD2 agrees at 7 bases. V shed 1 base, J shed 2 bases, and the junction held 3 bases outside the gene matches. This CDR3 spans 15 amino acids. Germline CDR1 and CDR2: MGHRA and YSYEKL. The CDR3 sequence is CASSQASGYTDTQYF. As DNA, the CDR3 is TGCGCCAGCAGCCAAGCTAGCGGATACACAGATACGCAGTATTTT.

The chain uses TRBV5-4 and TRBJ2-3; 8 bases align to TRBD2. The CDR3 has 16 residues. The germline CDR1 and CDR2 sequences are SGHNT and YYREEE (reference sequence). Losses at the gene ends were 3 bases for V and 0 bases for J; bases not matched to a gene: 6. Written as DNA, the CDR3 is TGTGCCAGCAGCTATGGACTAGCCGTTAGCACAGATACGCAGTATTTT. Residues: CASSYGLAVSTDTQYF. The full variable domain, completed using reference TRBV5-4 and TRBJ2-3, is ETGVTQSPTHLIKTRGQQVTLRCSSQSGHNTVSWYQQALGQGPQFIFQYYREEENGRGNFPPRFSGLQFPNYSSELNVNALELDDSALYLCASSYGLAVSTDTQYFGPGTRLTVL.

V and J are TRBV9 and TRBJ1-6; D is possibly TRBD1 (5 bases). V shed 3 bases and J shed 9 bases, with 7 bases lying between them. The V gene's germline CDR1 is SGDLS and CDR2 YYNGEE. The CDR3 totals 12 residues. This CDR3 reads CASSARGSPLHF. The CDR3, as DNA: TGTGCCAGCAGCGCTAGGGGTTCACCCCTCCACTTT.

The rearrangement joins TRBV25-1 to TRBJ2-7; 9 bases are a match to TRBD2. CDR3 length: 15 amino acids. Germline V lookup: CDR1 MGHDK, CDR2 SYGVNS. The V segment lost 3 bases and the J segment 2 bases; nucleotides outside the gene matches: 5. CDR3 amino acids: CASSDSSGITYEQYF. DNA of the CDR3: TGTGCCAGCAGTGATTCTAGCGGGATTACCTACGAGCAGTACTTC.

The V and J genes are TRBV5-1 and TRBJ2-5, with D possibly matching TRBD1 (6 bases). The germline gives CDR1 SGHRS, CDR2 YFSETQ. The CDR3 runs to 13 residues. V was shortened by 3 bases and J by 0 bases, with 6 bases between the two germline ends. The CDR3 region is CASSWGHQETQYF. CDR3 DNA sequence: TGCGCCAGCAGCTGGGGGCACCAAGAGACCCAGTACTTC.

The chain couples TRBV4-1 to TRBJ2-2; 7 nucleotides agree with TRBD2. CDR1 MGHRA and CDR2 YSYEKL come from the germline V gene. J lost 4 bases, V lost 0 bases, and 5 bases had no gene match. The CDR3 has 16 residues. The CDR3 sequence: CASSQDPGRRTGELFF. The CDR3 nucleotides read TGCGCCAGCAGCCAAGATCCCGGGAGGCGCACCGGGGAGCTGTTTTTT.

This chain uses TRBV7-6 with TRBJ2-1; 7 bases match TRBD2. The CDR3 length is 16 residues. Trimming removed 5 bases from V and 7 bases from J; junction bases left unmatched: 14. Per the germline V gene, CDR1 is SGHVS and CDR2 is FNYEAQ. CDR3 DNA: TGTGCCAGCAGCCCCTTTTCGACGGGAGGAAGAAATGAGCAGTTCTTC. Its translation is CASSPFSTGGRNEQFF.

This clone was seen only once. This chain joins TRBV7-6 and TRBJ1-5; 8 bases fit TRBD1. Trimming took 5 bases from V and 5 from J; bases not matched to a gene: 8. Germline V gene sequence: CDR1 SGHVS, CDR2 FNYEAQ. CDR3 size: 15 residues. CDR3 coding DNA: TGTGCCAGCAGCGCCGGGACAGGCTTGCATCAGCCCCAGCATTTT. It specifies CASSAGTGLHQPQHF.

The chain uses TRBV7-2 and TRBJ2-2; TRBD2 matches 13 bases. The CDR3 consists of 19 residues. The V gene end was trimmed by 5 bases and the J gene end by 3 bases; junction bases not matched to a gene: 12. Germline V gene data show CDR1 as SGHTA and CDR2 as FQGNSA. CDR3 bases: TGTGCCAGCAGCGTACTAGCGGGAGGGAGCCTAACTTACACCGGGGAGCTGTTTTTT. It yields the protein CASSVLAGGSLTYTGELFF.

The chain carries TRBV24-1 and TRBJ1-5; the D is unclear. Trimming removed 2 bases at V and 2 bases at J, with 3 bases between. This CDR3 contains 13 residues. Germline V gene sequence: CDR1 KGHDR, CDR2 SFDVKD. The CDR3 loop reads CATSDSGNQPQHF. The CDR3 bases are TGTGCCACCAGTGATTCGGGCAATCAGCCCCAGCATTTT.

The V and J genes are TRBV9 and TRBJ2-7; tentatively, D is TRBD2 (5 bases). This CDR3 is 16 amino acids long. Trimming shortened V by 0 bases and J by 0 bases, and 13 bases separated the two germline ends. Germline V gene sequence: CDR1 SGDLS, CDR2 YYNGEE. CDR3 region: CASSVDGGVSSYEQYF. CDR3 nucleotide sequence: TGTGCCAGCAGCGTAGATGGAGGCGTCAGCTCCTACGAGCAGTACTTC.

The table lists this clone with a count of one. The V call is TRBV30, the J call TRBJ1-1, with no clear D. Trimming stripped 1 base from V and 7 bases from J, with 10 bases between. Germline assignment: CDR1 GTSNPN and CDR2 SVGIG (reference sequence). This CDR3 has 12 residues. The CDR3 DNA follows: TGTGCCTGGAGTGAGTCCGGAGATGAAGCTTTCTTT. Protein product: CAWSESGDEAFF. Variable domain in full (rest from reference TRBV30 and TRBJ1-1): SQTIHQWPATLVQPVGSPLSLECTVEGTSNPNLYWYRQAAGRGLQLLFYSVGIGQISSEVPQNLSASRPQDRQFILSSKKLLLSDSGFYLCAWSESGDEAFFGQGTRLTVV.